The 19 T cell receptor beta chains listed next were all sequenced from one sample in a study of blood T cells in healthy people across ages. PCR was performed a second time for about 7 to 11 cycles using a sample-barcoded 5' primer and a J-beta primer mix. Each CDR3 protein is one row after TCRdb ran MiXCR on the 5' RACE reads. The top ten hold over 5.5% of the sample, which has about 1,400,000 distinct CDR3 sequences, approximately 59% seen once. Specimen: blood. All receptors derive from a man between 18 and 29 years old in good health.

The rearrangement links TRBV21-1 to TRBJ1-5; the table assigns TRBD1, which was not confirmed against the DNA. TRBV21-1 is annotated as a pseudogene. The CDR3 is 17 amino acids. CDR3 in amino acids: CASSKGRLGQSAPAQHF. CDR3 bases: TGTGCCAGCAGCAAGGGACGCTTAGGGCAATCAGCCCCAGCCCAGCATTTT.

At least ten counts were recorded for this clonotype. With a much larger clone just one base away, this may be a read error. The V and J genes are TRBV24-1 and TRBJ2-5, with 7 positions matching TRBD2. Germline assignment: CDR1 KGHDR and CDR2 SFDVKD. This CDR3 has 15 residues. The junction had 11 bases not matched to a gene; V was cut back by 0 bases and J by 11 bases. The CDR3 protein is CATSDLRGEANEQYF. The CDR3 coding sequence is TGTGCCACCAGTGATTTGCGGGGGGAGGCAAATGAGCAGTACTTC.

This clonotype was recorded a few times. The CDR3 sequence is CASSITGGPYEQYF. The CDR3 region has the DNA TGTGCCAGCAGTATAACTGGGGGGCCCTACGAGCAGTACTTC. The chain joins TRBV6-1 to TRBJ2-7; either TRBD1 or TRBD2 may supply D (6 bases each). Germline CDR1 and CDR2: MNHNS and SASEGT. CDR3 size: 14 residues. The V end was cut by 5 bases, the J end by 2 bases, with 13 bases between.

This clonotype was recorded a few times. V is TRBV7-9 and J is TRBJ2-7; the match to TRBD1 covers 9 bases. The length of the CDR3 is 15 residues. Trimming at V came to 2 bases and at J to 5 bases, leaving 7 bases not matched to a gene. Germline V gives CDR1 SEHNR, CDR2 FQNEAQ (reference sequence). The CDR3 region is CASSLPGTGRNEQYF. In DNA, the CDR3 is TGTGCCAGCAGCTTACCCGGGACAGGGAGAAACGAGCAGTACTTC.

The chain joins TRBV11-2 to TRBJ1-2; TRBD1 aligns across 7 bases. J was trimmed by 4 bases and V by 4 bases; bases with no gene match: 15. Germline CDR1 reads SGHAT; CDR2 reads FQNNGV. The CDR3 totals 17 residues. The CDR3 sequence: CASSSQNRDSVRYGYTF. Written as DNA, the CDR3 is TGTGCCAGCAGCTCTCAAAACCGGGACAGCGTTCGCTATGGCTACACCTTC.

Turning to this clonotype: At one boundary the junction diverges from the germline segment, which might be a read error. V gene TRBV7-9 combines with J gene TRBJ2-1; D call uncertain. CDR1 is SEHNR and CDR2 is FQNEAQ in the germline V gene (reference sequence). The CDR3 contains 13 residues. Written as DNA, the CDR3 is TGTACCAGCAGCTTCCCTAGTAAAAATGAGCAGTTCTTC. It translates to CTSSFPSKNEQFF.

The CDR3 sequence: CSAKGVNQETQYF. The DNA for the CDR3 is TGCAGCGCTAAGGGGGTAAACCAAGAGACCCAGTACTTC. The chain carries TRBV29-1 and TRBJ2-5, with TRBD1 as a possible D gene (6 bases). This CDR3 comprises 13 residues. Looked up from germline, CDR1 is SQVTM and CDR2 is ANQGSEA. The germline V and J ends were trimmed by 7 bases and 0 bases, with 12 bases remaining between them.

CDR3 in amino acids: CASSLGASSDTQYF. The DNA for the CDR3 is TGTGCCAGCAGCTTGGGGGCTAGTTCAGATACGCAGTATTTT. This chain joins TRBV7-2 and TRBJ2-3; TRBD1 is a possible D gene (6 bases). V was clipped by 3 bases and J by 4 bases, with 11 bases between them. CDR3 length: 14 amino acids. Germline V gene lookup returns CDR1 SGHTA and CDR2 FQGNSA.

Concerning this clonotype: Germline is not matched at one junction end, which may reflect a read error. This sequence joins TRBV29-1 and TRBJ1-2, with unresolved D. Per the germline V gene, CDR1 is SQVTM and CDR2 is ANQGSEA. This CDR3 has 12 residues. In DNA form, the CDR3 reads TGCAGCGTTGTAGGGAGTGGGTATGGTTACACCTTC. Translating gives CSVVGSGYGYTF.

CDR3 coding DNA: TGCAGTGCTAGAGATATACTAGCGGGGGACGATGAGCAGTTCTTC. As protein: CSARDILAGDDEQFF. This chain uses TRBV20-1 with TRBJ2-1; 11 bases fit TRBD2. Germline V CDR1 and CDR2: DFQATT, SNEGSKA (reference sequence). Unmatched junction bases numbered 6, after V lost 0 bases and J lost 8 bases. CDR3 length: 15 amino acids.

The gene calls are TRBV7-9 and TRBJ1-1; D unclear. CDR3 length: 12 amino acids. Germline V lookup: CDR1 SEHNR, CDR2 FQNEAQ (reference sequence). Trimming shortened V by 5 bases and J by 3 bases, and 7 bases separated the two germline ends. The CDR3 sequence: CASSMSDTEAFF. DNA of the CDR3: TGTGCCAGCAGCATGAGTGACACTGAAGCTTTCTTT.

The DNA of the CDR3 is TGTGCCAGCAGCGCCGCCTCTAGATACAATGAGCAGTTCTTC. Translation gives CASSAASRYNEQFF. The gene calls are TRBV9 and TRBJ2-1; D not resolved. This CDR3 is 14 amino acids long. The V gene lost 3 bases and the J gene lost 4 bases, with 11 bases spanning the gap. Germline V gene sequence: CDR1 SGDLS, CDR2 YYNGEE.

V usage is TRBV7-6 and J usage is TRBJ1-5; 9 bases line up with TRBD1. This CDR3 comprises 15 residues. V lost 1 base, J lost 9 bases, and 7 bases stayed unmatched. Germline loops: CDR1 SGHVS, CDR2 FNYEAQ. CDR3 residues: CASSLEEGQGTPQHF. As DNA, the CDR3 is TGTGCCAGCAGCTTAGAAGAGGGACAGGGAACGCCCCAGCATTTT.

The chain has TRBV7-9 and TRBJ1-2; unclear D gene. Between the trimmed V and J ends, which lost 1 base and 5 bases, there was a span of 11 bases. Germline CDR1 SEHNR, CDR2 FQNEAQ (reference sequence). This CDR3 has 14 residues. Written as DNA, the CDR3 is TGTGCCAGCAGCTTAGGTGAAGGGATTTATGGCTACACCTTC. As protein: CASSLGEGIYGYTF.

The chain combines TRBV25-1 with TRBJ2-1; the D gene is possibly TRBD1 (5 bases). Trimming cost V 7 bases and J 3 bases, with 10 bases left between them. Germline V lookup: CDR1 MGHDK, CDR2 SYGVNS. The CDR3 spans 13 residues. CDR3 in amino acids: CASKDTNYNEQFF. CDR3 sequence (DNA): TGTGCCAGCAAGGACACAAACTACAATGAGCAGTTCTTC.

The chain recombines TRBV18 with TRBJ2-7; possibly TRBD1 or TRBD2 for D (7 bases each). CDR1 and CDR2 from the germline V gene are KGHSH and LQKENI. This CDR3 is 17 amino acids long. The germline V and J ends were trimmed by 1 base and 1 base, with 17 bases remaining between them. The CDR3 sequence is CASSPREGTVVSYEQYF. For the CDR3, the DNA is TGTGCCAGCTCACCACGGGAGGGGACAGTTGTTTCCTACGAGCAGTACTTC.

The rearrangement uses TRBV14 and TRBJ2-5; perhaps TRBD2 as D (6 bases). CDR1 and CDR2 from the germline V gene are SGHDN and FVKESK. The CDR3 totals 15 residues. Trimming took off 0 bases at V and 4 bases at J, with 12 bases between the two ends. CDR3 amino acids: CASSQDWKAGETQYF. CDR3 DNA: TGTGCCAGCAGCCAAGATTGGAAAGCGGGAGAGACCCAGTACTTC. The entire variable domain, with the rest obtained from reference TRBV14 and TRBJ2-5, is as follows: EAGVTQFPSHSVIEKGQTVTLRCDPISGHDNLYWYRRVMGKEIKFLLHFVKESKQDESGMPNNRFLAERTGGTYSTLKVQPAELEDSGVYFCASSQDWKAGETQYFGPGTRLLVL.

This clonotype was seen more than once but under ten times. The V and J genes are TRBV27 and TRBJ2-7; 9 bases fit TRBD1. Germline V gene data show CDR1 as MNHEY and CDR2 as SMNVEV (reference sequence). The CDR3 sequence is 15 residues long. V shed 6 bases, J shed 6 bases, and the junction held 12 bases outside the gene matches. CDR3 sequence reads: CASSATGGAEGEQYF. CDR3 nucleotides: TGTGCCAGCAGCGCCACAGGGGGCGCGGAGGGCGAGCAGTACTTC.

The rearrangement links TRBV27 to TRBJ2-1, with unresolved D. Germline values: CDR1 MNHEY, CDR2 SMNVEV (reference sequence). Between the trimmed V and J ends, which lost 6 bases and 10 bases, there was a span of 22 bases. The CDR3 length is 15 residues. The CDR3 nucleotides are TGTGCCAGCAGCCCGATCGACCGGAGCTCCTACGAGCAGTTCTTC. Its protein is CASSPIDRSSYEQFF.